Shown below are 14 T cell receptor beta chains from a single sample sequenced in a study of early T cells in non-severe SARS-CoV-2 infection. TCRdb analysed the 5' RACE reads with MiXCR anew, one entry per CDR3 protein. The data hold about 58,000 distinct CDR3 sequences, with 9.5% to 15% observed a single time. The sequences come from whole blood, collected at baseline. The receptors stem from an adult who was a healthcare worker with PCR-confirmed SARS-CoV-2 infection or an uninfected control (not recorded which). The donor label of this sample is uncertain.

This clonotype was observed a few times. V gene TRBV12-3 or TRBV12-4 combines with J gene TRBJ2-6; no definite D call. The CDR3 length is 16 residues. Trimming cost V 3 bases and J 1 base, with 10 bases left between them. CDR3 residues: CASSFYSLSGANVLTF. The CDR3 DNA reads TGTGCCAGCAGTTTTTACAGCCTTTCTGGGGCCAACGTCCTGACTTTC.

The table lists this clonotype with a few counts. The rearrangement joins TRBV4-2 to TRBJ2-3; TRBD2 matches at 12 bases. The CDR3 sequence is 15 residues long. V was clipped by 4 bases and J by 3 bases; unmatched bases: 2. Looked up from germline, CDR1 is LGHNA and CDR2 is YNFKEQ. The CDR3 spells CASSPGLAGTDTQYF. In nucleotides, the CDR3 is TGTGCCAGCAGCCCCGGACTAGCGGGGACAGATACGCAGTATTTT.

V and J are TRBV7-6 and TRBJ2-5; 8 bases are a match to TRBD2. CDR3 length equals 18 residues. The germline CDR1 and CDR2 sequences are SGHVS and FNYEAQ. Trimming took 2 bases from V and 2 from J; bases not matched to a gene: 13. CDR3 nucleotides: TGTGCCAGCAGCTTAACCCCGGGAATCCGCGGGGGGCAAGAGACCCAGTACTTC. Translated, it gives CASSLTPGIRGGQETQYF.

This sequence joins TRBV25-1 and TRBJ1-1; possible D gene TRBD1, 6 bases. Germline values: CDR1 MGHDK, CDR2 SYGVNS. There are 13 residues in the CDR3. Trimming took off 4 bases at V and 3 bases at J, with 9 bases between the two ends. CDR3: CASSATGYTEAFF. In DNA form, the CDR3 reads TGTGCCAGCAGTGCGACAGGTTACACTGAAGCTTTCTTT.

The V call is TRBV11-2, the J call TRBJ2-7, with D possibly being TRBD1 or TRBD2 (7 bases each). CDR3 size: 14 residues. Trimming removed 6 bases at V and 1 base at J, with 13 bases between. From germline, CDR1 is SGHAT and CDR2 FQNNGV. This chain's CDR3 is CASRRQGGSYEQYV. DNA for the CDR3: TGTGCCAGCAGGAGGCAGGGGGGGTCCTACGAGCAGTACGTC.

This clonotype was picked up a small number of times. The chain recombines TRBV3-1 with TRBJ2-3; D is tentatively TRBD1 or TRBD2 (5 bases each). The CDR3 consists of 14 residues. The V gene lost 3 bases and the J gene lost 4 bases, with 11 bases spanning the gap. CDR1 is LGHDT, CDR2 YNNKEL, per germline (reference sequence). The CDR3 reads CASSQGVVADTQYF. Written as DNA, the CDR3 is TGTGCCAGCAGCCAGGGGGTAGTAGCAGATACGCAGTATTTT.

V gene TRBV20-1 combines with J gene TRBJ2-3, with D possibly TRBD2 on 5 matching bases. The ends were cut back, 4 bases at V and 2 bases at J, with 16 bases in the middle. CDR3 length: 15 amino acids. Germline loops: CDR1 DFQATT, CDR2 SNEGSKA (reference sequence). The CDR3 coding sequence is TGCAGTGCTACCACGGGATTCCCAAACACAGATACGCAGTATTTT. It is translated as CSATTGFPNTDTQYF.

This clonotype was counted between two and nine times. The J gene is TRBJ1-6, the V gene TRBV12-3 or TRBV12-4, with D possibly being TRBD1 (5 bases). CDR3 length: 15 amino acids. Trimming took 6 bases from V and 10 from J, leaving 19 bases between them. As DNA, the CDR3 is TGTGCCAGCAGGGGGACTTTAGGGGTTAGATCACCCCTCCACTTT. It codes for CASRGTLGVRSPLHF.

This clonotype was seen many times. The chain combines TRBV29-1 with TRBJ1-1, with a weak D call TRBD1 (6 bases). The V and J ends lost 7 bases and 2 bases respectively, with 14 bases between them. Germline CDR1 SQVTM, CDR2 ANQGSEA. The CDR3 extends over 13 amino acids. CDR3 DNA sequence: TGCAGCGCCCGAACAGGGACCAACACTGAAGCTTTCTTT. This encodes CSARTGTNTEAFF.

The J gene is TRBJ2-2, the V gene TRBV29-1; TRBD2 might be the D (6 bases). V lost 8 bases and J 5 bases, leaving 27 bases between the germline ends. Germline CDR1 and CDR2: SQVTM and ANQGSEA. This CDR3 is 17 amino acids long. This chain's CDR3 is CSCWGVPTTFSTGELFF. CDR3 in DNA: TGCAGCTGCTGGGGGGTTCCCACGACTTTTTCAACCGGGGAGCTGTTTTTT.

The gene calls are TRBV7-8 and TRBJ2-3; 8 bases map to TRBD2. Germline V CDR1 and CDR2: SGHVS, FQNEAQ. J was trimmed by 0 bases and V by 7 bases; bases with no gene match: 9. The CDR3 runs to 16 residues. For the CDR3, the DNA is TGTGCCAGCACTATCGGGGGGGGAAGAAGCACAGATACGCAGTATTTT. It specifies CASTIGGGRSTDTQYF.

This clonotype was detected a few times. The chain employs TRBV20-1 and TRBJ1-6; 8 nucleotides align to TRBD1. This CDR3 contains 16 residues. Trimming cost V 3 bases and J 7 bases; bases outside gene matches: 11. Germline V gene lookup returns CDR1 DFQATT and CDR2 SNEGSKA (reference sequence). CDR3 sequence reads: CSASRQGAVRNSPLHF. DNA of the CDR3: TGCAGTGCTAGTAGGCAGGGGGCTGTTAGGAATTCACCCCTCCACTTT.

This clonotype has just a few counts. CDR3 loop: CASSLRSGNTEAFF. Here the CDR3 DNA reads TGTGCCAGCAGCTTACGGTCCGGGAACACTGAAGCTTTCTTT. V gene TRBV7-2 combines with J gene TRBJ1-1; D gene uncertain. Germline CDR1 and CDR2: SGHTA and FQGNSA. The CDR3 runs to 14 residues. V lost 2 bases and J 1 base, leaving 8 bases between the germline ends. Full variable domain (rest looked up from reference TRBV7-2 and TRBJ1-1): GAGVSQSPSNKVTEKGKDVELRCDPISGHTALYWYRQSLGQGLEFLIYFQGNSAPDKSGLPSDRFSAERTGGSVSTLTIQRTQQEDSAVYLCASSLRSGNTEAFFGQGTRLTVV.

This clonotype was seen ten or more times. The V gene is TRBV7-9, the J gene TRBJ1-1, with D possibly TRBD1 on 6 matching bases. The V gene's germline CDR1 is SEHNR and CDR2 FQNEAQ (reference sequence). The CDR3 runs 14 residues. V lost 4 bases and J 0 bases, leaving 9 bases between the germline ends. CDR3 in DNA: TGTGCCAGCAGCTCGACAGGACTGAACACTGAAGCTTTCTTT. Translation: CASSSTGLNTEAFF.